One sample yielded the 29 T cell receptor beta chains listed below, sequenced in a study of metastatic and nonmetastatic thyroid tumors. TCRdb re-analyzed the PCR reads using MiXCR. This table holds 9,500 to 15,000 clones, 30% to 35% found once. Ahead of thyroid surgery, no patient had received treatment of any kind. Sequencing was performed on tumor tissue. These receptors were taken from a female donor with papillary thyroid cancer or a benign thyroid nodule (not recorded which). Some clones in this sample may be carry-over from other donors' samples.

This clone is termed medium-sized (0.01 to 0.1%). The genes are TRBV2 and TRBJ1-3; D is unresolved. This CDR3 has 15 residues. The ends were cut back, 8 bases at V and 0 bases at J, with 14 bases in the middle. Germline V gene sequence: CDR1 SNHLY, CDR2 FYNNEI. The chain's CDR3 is CASGWSPGSGNTIYF. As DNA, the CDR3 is TGTGCCAGCGGGTGGTCTCCGGGCTCTGGAAACACCATATATTTT.

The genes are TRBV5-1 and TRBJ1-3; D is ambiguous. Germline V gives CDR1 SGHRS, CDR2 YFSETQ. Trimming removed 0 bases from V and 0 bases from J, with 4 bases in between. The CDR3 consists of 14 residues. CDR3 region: CASSLESSGNTIYF. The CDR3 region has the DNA TGCGCCAGCAGCTTGGAAAGCTCTGGAAACACCATATATTTT.

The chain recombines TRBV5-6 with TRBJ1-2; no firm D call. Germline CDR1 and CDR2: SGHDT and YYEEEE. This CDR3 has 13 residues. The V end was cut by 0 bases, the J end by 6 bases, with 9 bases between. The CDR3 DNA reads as TGTGCCAGCAGCTTGGACGATTCTCATGGCTACACCTTC. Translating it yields CASSLDDSHGYTF.

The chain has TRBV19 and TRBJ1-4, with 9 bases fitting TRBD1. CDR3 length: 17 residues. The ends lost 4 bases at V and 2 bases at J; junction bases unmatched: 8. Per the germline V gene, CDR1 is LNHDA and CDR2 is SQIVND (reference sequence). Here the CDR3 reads CASSKRGQGTTNEKLFF. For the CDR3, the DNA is TGTGCCAGTAGTAAGAGGGGACAGGGAACGACTAATGAAAAACTGTTTTTT.

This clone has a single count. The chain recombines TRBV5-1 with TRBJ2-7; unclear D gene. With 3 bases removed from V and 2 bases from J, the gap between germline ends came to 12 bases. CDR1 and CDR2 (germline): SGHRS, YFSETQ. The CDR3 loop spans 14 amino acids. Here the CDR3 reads CASSSLPGPYEQYF. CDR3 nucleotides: TGCGCCAGCAGCTCCCTACCCGGACCCTACGAGCAGTACTTC.

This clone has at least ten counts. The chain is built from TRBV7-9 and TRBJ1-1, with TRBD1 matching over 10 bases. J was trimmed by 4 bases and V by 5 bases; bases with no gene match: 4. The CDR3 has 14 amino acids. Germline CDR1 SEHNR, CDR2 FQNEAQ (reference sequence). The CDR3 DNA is TGTGCCAGCAGCAAACGACAGGGGGCCACTGAAGCTTTCTTT. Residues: CASSKRQGATEAFF.

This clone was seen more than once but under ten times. CDR3 DNA sequence: TGTGCCAGCAGCTTAGAAGGGACAGAGGGCTACGAGCAGTACTTC. The encoded protein is CASSLEGTEGYEQYF. The chain is built from TRBV11-3 and TRBJ2-7; the match to TRBD1 covers 7 bases. J gave up 3 bases and V 0 bases, and 5 bases lay outside the gene matches. CDR1 and CDR2 from the germline V gene are SGHNT and YENEEA. There are 15 residues in the CDR3.

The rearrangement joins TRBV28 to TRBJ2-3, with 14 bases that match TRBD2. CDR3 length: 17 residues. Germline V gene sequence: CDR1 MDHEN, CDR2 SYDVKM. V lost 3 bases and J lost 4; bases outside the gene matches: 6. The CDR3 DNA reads TGTGCCAGCAGTTTCGGGACTAGCGGGAGTGGGTCAGATACGCAGTATTTT. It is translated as CASSFGTSGSGSDTQYF. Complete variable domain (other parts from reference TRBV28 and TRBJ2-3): DVKVTQSSRYLVKRTGEKVFLECVQDMDHENMFWYRQDPGLGLRLIYFSYDVKMKEKGDIPEGYSVSREKKERFSLILESASTNQTSMYLCASSFGTSGSGSDTQYFGPGTRLTVL.

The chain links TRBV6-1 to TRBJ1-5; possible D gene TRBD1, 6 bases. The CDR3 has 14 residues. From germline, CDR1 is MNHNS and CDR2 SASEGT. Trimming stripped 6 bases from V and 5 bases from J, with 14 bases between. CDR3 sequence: CASRDRGGDQPQHF. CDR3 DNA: TGTGCCAGCAGGGACAGAGGAGGAGATCAGCCCCAGCATTTT.

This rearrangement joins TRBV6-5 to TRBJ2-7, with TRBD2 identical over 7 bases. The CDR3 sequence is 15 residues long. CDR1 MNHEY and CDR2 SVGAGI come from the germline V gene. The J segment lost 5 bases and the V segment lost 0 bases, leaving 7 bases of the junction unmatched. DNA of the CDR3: TGTGCCAGCAGTTACTCACTCGGGGGGAGGGACGAGCAGTACTTC. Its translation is CASSYSLGGRDEQYF.

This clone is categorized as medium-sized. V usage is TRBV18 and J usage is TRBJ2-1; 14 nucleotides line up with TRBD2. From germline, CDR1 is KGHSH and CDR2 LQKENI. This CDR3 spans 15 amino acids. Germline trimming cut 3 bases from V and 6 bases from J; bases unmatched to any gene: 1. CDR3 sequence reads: CASSPGLAGVNEQFF. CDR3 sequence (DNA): TGTGCCAGCTCACCGGGACTAGCGGGAGTCAATGAGCAGTTCTTC.

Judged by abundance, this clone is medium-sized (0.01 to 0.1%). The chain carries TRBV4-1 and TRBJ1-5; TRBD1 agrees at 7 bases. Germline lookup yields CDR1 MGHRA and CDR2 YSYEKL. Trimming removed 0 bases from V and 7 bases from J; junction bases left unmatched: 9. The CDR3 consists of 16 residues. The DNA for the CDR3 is TGCGCCAGCAGCCAAGACCCGGGACAGTCTGGGCAGCCCCAGCATTTT. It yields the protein CASSQDPGQSGQPQHF.

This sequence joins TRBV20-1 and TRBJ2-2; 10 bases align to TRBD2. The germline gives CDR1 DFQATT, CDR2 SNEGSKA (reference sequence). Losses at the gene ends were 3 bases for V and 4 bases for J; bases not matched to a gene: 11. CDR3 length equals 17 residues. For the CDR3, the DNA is TGCAGTGCTAGTAATCCTAGCGGGAGCAGCGGCACCGGGGAGCTGTTTTTT. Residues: CSASNPSGSSGTGELFF.

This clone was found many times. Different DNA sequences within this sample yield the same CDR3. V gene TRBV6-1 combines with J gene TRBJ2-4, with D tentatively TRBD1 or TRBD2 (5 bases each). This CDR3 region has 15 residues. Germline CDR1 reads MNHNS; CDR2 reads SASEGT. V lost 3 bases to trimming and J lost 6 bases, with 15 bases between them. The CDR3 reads CASSEAPGPLNIQYF. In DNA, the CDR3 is TGTGCCAGCAGTGAGGCCCCGGGACCCCTAAACATTCAGTACTTC.

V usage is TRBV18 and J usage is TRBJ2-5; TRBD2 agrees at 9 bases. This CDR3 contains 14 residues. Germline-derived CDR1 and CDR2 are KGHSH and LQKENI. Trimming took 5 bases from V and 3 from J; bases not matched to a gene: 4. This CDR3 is CASSNAGGKETQYF. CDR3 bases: TGTGCCAGCTCAAACGCGGGAGGGAAAGAGACCCAGTACTTC.

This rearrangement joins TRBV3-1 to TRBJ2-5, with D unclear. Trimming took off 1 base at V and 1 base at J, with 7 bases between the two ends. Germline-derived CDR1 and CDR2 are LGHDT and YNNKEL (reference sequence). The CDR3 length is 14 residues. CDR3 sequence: CASSQAHRQETQYF. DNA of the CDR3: TGTGCCAGCAGCCAAGCGCACCGCCAAGAGACCCAGTACTTC.

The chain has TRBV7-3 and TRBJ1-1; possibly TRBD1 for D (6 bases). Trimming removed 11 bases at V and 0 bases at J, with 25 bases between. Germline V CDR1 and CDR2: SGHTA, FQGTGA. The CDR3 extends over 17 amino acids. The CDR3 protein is CAGCLTPGGGVNTEAFF. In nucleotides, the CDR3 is TGTGCCGGCTGCTTAACGCCTGGGGGCGGTGTGAACACTGAAGCTTTCTTT. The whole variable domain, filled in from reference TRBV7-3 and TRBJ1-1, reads GAGVSQTPSNKVTEKGKYVELRCDPISGHTALYWYRQSLGQGPEFLIYFQGTGAADDSGLPNDRFFAVRPEGSVSTLKIQRTERGDSAVYLCAGCLTPGGGVNTEAFFGQGTRLTVV.

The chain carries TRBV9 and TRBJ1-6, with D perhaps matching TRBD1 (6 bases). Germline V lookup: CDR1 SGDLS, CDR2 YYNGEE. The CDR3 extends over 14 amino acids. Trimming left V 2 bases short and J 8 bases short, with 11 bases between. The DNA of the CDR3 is TGTGCCAGCAGCGTCACAGGGATAGATTCACCCCTCCACTTT. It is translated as CASSVTGIDSPLHF.

CDR3: CASSHRMSGGWDEQFF. The CDR3, as DNA: TGTGCCAGCAGCCACCGGATGAGCGGTGGTTGGGATGAGCAGTTCTTC. The chain couples TRBV27 to TRBJ2-1, with a tentative D call TRBD2 (5 bases). Germline loops: CDR1 MNHEY, CDR2 SMNVEV (reference sequence). The CDR3 runs to 16 residues. Trimming pared 6 bases from V and 8 bases from J, leaving 23 bases between.

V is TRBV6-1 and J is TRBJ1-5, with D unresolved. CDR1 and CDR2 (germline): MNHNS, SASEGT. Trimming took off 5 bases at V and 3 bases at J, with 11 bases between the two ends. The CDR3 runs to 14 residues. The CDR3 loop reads CASSLDRSNQPQHF. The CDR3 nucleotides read TGTGCCAGCAGTCTTGACCGATCCAATCAGCCCCAGCATTTT.

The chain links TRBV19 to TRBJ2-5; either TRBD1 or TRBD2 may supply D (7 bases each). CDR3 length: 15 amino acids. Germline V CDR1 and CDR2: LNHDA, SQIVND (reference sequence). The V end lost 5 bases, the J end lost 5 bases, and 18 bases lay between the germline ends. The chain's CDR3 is CASSGLGGGQETQYF. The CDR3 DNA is TGTGCCAGTAGTGGATTGGGAGGGGGCCAGGAGACCCAGTACTTC.

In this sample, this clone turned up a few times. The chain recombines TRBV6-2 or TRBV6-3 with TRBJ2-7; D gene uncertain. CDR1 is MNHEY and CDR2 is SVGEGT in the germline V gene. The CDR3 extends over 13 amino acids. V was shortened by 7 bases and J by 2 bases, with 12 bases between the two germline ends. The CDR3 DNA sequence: TGTGCCAGCACAAGAACGAACACCTACGAGCAGTACTTC. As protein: CASTRTNTYEQYF.

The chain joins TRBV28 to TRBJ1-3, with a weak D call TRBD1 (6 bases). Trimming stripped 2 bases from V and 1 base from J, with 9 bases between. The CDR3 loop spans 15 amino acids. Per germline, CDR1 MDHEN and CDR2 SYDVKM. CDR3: CASSLGGQSGNTIYF. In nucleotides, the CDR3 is TGTGCCAGCAGTTTAGGGGGGCAGTCTGGAAACACCATATATTTT.

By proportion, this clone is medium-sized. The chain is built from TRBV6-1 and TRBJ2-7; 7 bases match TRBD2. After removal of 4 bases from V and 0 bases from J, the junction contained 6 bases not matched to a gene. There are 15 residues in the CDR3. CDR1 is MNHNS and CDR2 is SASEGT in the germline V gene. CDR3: CASSGTSASSYEQYF. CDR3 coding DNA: TGTGCCAGCAGTGGAACTAGCGCGAGCTCCTACGAGCAGTACTTC.

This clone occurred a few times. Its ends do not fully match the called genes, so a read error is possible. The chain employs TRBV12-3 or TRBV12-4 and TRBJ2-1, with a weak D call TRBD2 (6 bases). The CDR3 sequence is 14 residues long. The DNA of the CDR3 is TGTGCCAGCAGTCTAGCGAGAGGGACGGGTGAGCAGTTCTTC. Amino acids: CASSLARGTGEQFF.

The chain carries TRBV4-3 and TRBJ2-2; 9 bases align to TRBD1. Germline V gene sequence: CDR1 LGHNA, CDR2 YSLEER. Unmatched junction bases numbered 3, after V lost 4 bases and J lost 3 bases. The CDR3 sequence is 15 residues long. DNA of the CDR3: TGCGCCAGCAGCCTCGACAGGGGGGACACCGGGGAGCTGTTTTTT. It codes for CASSLDRGDTGELFF.

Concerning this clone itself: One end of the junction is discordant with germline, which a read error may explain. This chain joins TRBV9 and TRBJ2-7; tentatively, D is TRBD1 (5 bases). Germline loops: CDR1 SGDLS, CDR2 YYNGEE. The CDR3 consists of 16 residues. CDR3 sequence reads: CASSEGPAGHSYDQYF. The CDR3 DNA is TGTGCCAGCAGCGAGGGGCCGGCTGGGCATTCCTACGATCAGTACTTC.

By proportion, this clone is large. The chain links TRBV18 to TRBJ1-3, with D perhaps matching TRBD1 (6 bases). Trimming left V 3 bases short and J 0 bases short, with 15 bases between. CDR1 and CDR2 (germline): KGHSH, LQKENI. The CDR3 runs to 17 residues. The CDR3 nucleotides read TGTGCCAGCTCACCGGCTCAGGGGTCGCTCTCTGGAAACACCATATATTTT. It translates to CASSPAQGSLSGNTIYF.

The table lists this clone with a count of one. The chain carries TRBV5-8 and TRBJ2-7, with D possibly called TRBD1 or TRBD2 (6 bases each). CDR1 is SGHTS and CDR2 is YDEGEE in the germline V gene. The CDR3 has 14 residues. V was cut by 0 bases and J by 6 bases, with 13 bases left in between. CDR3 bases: TGTGCCAGCAGCTTGGCCGGGGGCGCGTCCGAGCAGTACTTC. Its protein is CASSLAGGASEQYF.